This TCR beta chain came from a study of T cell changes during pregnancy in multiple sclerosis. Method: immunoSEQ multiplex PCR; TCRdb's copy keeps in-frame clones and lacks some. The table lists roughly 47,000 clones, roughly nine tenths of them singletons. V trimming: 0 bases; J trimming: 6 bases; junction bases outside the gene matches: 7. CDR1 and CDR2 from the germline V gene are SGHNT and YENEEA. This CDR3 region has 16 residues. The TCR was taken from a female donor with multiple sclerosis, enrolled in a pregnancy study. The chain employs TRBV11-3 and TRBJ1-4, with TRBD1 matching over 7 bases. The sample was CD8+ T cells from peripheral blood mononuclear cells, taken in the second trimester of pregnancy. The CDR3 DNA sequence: TGTGCCAGCAGCTTAGATGTACAGGGGCGGGATGAAAAACTGTTTTTT. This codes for CASSLDVQGRDEKLFF.